One and the same sample provided the 27 T cell receptor beta chains below, sequenced in a study of cytomegalovirus exposure and HLA in healthy donors. Only in-frame clones appear in the TCRdb table, and some are missing; sequencing was by immunoSEQ multiplex PCR. The sample holds approximately 200,000 clones, 65% to 90% seen once. Sample: PBMCs. The receptors here all came from a woman aged 30 to 39 in good health and CMV-seropositive.

The CDR3 here is CASSSQRVTNEKLFF. CDR3 DNA: TGTGCCAGCAGCTCCCAGAGGGTAACTAATGAAAAACTGTTTTTT. The chain is built from TRBV2 and TRBJ1-4; no clear D gene. Germline loops: CDR1 SNHLY, CDR2 FYNNEI. The CDR3 is 15 residues long. V gave up 6 bases and J gave up 1 base, with 12 bases separating them.

This chain joins TRBV29-1 and TRBJ2-1; D possibly corresponds to TRBD1 (5 bases). The CDR3 length is 17 residues. Germline V gives CDR1 SQVTM, CDR2 ANQGSEA. Trimming took off 0 bases at V and 7 bases at J, with 22 bases between the two ends. The CDR3 DNA reads TGCAGCGTTGAAGATCCACGCAGGGAAAGGGATGCAAATGAGCAGTTCTTC. It specifies CSVEDPRRERDANEQFF.

The chain's CDR3 is CASSLGLTSGSYEQYF. The CDR3 DNA reads as TGCGCCAGCAGCTTGGGCCTTACTAGCGGATCCTACGAGCAGTACTTC. The chain recombines TRBV5-1 with TRBJ2-7, with 8 positions matching TRBD2. This CDR3 comprises 16 residues. Germline V lookup: CDR1 SGHRS, CDR2 YFSETQ. The V and J ends lost 0 bases and 1 base, in that order; junction bases with no gene match: 6.

The rearrangement links TRBV30 to TRBJ1-1; no clear D. Germline CDR1 and CDR2: GTSNPN and SVGIG (reference sequence). The V end lost 4 bases, the J end lost 0 bases, and 12 bases lay between the germline ends. The CDR3 has 14 residues. The CDR3 DNA sequence: TGTGCCTGGACCTCGGTGAGGGTGAACACTGAAGCTTTCTTT. This gives the protein CAWTSVRVNTEAFF.

This clone was seen only a few times. This chain links TRBV10-1 with TRBJ1-1; D is unclear. The V and J ends lost 3 bases and 3 bases respectively, with 11 bases between them. CDR3 size: 14 residues. The germline CDR1 and CDR2 sequences are WNHNN and SYGVQD (reference sequence). The CDR3 is CASSDSPGYTEAFF. The CDR3 coding sequence is TGCGCCAGCAGTGACTCGCCCGGGTACACTGAAGCTTTCTTT.

This sequence joins TRBV30 and TRBJ2-3, with D maybe TRBD1 (6 bases). The CDR3 loop spans 11 amino acids. Germline CDR1 GTSNPN, CDR2 SVGIG (reference sequence). V was pared by 5 bases and J by 3 bases, with 6 bases between. In DNA, the CDR3 is TGTGCCTGGGACAGGACAGATACGCAGTATTTT. It encodes CAWDRTDTQYF.

The chain recombines TRBV6-5 with TRBJ1-5; D remains ambiguous. From germline, CDR1 is MNHEY and CDR2 SVGAGI. This CDR3 contains 14 residues. Trimming stripped 6 bases from V and 6 bases from J, with 15 bases between. CDR3 sequence reads: CASSPRDVGQPQHF. DNA for the CDR3: TGTGCCAGCAGCCCCCGGGATGTGGGTCAGCCCCAGCATTTT.

The gene calls are TRBV6-5 and TRBJ1-1, with a possible D match to TRBD1 (6 bases). V lost 5 bases and J lost 1, with 14 bases in between. The germline V gene has CDR1 MNHEY and CDR2 SVGAGI. The CDR3 loop spans 15 amino acids. CDR3: CASSRGGGKNTEAFF. The CDR3 nucleotides read TGTGCCAGCAGTCGGGGAGGGGGGAAGAACACTGAAGCTTTCTTT.

The CDR3 reads CASQLWGGDTSTEAFF. In nucleotides, the CDR3 is TGTGCCAGCCAACTTTGGGGGGGGGATACGAGCACTGAAGCTTTCTTT. This chain joins TRBV19 and TRBJ1-1; maybe TRBD1 (5 bases). The CDR3 length is 16 residues. Per the germline V gene, CDR1 is LNHDA and CDR2 is SQIVND (reference sequence). V shed 9 bases and J shed 4 bases, with 24 bases lying between them.

V and J are TRBV28 and TRBJ1-5; the D is unclear. The germline CDR1 and CDR2 sequences are MDHEN and SYDVKM. Trimming stripped 5 bases from V and 7 bases from J, with 12 bases between. This CDR3 is 13 amino acids long. CDR3 protein: CASSLAGWQPQHF. Here the CDR3 DNA reads TGTGCCAGCAGTCTTGCGGGGTGGCAGCCCCAGCATTTT.

This sequence joins TRBV10-3 and TRBJ2-5; tentatively, D is TRBD2 (5 bases). The CDR3 is 14 amino acids. Germline CDR1 ENHRY, CDR2 SYGVKD. V gave up 0 bases and J gave up 1 base, with 6 bases separating them. In nucleotides, the CDR3 is TGTGCCATCAGTGAGTCGGCGGGCCAAGAGACCCAGTACTTC. This translates into CAISESAGQETQYF.

The J gene is TRBJ1-1, the V gene TRBV27; 10 bases are a match to TRBD1. J lost 4 bases, V lost 3 bases, and 5 bases had no gene match. CDR1 is MNHEY and CDR2 is SMNVEV in the germline V gene (reference sequence). There are 15 residues in the CDR3. CDR3 nucleotides: TGTGCCAGCAGTTTGGGACAGGGGTTGGCCACTGAAGCTTTCTTT. This codes for CASSLGQGLATEAFF.

The chain is built from TRBV5-1 and TRBJ2-5; D might be TRBD1 (6 bases). The CDR3 is made up of 13 amino acids. V dropped 7 bases and J dropped 4 bases, with 14 bases sitting between them. The germline gives CDR1 SGHRS, CDR2 YFSETQ. CDR3 residues: CASHSGARETQYF. The DNA for the CDR3 is TGCGCCAGCCACTCAGGGGCGCGAGAGACCCAGTACTTC. The entire variable domain, with the rest obtained from reference TRBV5-1 and TRBJ2-5, is as follows: KAGVTQTPRYLIKTRGQQVTLSCSPISGHRSVSWYQQTPGQGLQFLFEYFSETQRNKGNFPGRFSGRQFSNSRSEMNVSTLELGDSALYLCASHSGARETQYFGPGTRLLVL.

The genes are TRBV27 and TRBJ2-2, with D possibly TRBD1 on 6 matching bases. Germline loops: CDR1 MNHEY, CDR2 SMNVEV (reference sequence). V lost 7 bases to trimming and J lost 2 bases, with 11 bases between them. This CDR3 has 14 residues. The CDR3: CASMAGVNTGELFF. CDR3 in DNA: TGTGCCAGCATGGCAGGGGTTAACACCGGGGAGCTGTTTTTT.

The V and J genes are TRBV6-5 and TRBJ2-1, with TRBD2 matching 13 bases. The CDR3 sequence is 15 residues long. CDR1 MNHEY and CDR2 SVGAGI come from the germline V gene. V shed 4 bases, J shed 13 bases, and the junction held 10 bases outside the gene matches. The CDR3 DNA reads TGTGCCAGCAGTTCTGCCGGAGGACTAGCGGGAGATCAGTTCTTC. This translates into CASSSAGGLAGDQFF.

The chain joins TRBV27 to TRBJ1-1; maybe TRBD1 (6 bases). Germline CDR1 is MNHEY and CDR2 is SMNVEV (reference sequence). There are 13 residues in the CDR3. V was shortened by 5 bases and J by 10 bases, with 17 bases between the two germline ends. CDR3 protein: CASSLLLGGGAFF. CDR3 DNA sequence: TGTGCCAGCAGTCTACTTCTGGGAGGGGGAGCTTTCTTT.

The chain is built from TRBV5-5 and TRBJ2-7; D not resolved. The CDR3 spans 14 residues. Per the germline V gene, CDR1 is SGHKS and CDR2 is YYEKEE (reference sequence). V shed 2 bases and J shed 4 bases, with 13 bases lying between them. The CDR3 loop reads CASSFRDPGYEQYF. Here the CDR3 DNA reads TGTGCCAGCAGCTTCCGCGACCCGGGTTACGAGCAGTACTTC.

The chain links TRBV27 to TRBJ1-5, with TRBD1 as a possible D gene (6 bases). Deletions cut 7 bases from V and 1 base from J, with 14 bases between. Germline lookup yields CDR1 MNHEY and CDR2 SMNVEV (reference sequence). The CDR3 runs to 15 residues. The CDR3 nucleotides read TGTGCCAGCAAACAGGGCCAAGCGAGCAATCAGCCCCAGCATTTT. Protein: CASKQGQASNQPQHF.

This chain joins TRBV4-1 and TRBJ1-5; weak D call: TRBD1 (5 bases). With 0 bases removed from V and 9 bases from J, the gap between germline ends came to 12 bases. The CDR3 length is 14 residues. The germline CDR1 and CDR2 sequences are MGHRA and YSYEKL. The DNA of the CDR3 is TGCGCCAGCAGCCAAGAGCAGGGAAGTCTGCCCCAGCATTTT. This encodes CASSQEQGSLPQHF.

The chain links TRBV28 to TRBJ1-1; a weak D match, TRBD1 (5 bases). Germline CDR1 is MDHEN and CDR2 is SYDVKM. The CDR3 is 16 amino acids. Deletions cut 6 bases from V and 0 bases from J, with 17 bases between. Here the CDR3 DNA reads TGTGCCAGCAGACTGACAGCAACGTCTTTGAACACTGAAGCTTTCTTT. Its protein is CASRLTATSLNTEAFF.

This sequence joins TRBV4-1 and TRBJ2-2, with 15 bases lining up with TRBD2. The CDR3 loop spans 19 amino acids. Unmatched junction bases numbered 9, after V lost 4 bases and J lost 3 bases. Germline V gives CDR1 MGHRA, CDR2 YSYEKL. The CDR3: CASSLRGLAGGPDTGELFF. Written as DNA, the CDR3 is TGCGCCAGCAGCCTCAGAGGACTAGCGGGAGGGCCGGACACCGGGGAGCTGTTTTTT.

This clone was recorded only once. J is TRBJ2-1 and V is TRBV14; 10 bases match TRBD2. Looked up from germline, CDR1 is SGHDN and CDR2 is FVKESK. The CDR3 runs to 17 residues. The V and J ends lost 0 bases and 4 bases, in that order; junction bases with no gene match: 6. CDR3 sequence reads: CASSQDGGLALYNEQFF. The CDR3 DNA follows: TGTGCCAGCAGCCAAGATGGGGGACTAGCGCTTTACAATGAGCAGTTCTTC.

This chain links TRBV15 with TRBJ1-3; weak D call: TRBD1 (5 bases). There are 16 residues in the CDR3. In germline, CDR1 is LNHNV, CDR2 YYDKDF (reference sequence). V gave up 1 base and J gave up 0 bases, with 10 bases separating them. CDR3 protein: CATSRARQFSGNTIYF. For the CDR3, the DNA is TGTGCCACCAGCAGAGCTCGACAGTTCTCTGGAAACACCATATATTTT.

The chain employs TRBV9 and TRBJ1-2; maybe TRBD1 (5 bases). In germline, CDR1 is SGDLS, CDR2 YYNGEE. Between the trimmed V and J ends, which lost 4 bases and 3 bases, there was a span of 13 bases. The CDR3 is 14 residues long. CDR3 amino acids: CASSYGGGDYGYTF. In nucleotides, the CDR3 is TGTGCCAGCAGCTATGGCGGAGGGGACTATGGCTACACCTTC.

V gene TRBV6-4 combines with J gene TRBJ2-1; 7 bases are shared with TRBD1. This CDR3 contains 16 residues. J was trimmed by 0 bases and V by 6 bases; bases with no gene match: 8. Germline-derived CDR1 and CDR2 are MRHNA and SNTAGT. The DNA for the CDR3 is TGTGCCAGCAGAGCTCAGGGGGAAGGCTCCTACAATGAGCAGTTCTTC. It yields the protein CASRAQGEGSYNEQFF.

V and J are TRBV4-1 and TRBJ2-1; TRBD2 matches at 8 bases. V shed 0 bases, J shed 6 bases, and the junction held 16 bases outside the gene matches. This CDR3 region has 19 residues. Germline V gene data show CDR1 as MGHRA and CDR2 as YSYEKL. CDR3 sequence: CASSQDPSSGFSRLNEQFF. The CDR3 nucleotides are TGCGCCAGCAGCCAAGATCCTTCTAGCGGGTTTTCACGCCTCAATGAGCAGTTCTTC.

The chain is built from TRBV11-2 and TRBJ2-7; D might be TRBD1 (6 bases). Per germline, CDR1 SGHAT and CDR2 FQNNGV. CDR3 length equals 14 residues. Trimming left V 4 bases short and J 2 bases short, with 12 bases between. Here the CDR3 DNA reads TGTGCCAGCAGCTCACGACGGACAGCCTACGAGCAGTACTTC. Translation: CASSSRRTAYEQYF. The variable domain in full, completed from reference TRBV11-2 and TRBJ2-7, reads EAGVAQSPRYKIIEKRQSVAFWCNPISGHATLYWYQQILGQGPKLLIQFQNNGVVDDSQLPKDRFSAERLKGVDSTLKIQPAKLEDSAVYLCASSSRRTAYEQYFGPGTRLTVT.